Below, 25 T cell receptor beta chains from the same sample are listed, as sequenced in a study of cytomegalovirus exposure and HLA in healthy donors. This PCR relied on a set of 60 Vbeta primers and 13 Jbeta primers. Assay used: immunoSEQ multiplex PCR; TCRdb lists only in-frame clones, some missing. The sample has 75,000 to 95,000 clones, roughly four fifths seen once. Specimen: PBMCs. All receptors come from a human donor in good health.

The V gene is TRBV10-1, the J gene TRBJ2-5, with 8 positions matching TRBD1. The germline V gene has CDR1 WNHNN and CDR2 SYGVQD (reference sequence). The CDR3 runs to 20 residues. V lost 2 bases and J lost 5; bases outside the gene matches: 22. The CDR3 nucleotides read TGCGCCAGCAGTGAGAATCCCCCCCGCGGGACAGGTGACCCTCGGGAGACCCAGTACTTC. Protein: CASSENPPRGTGDPRETQYF.

This clone is labeled as medium-sized. The genes are TRBV6-5 and TRBJ2-2; 7 bases match TRBD2. J lost 3 bases, V lost 0 bases, and 4 bases had no gene match. Germline V gives CDR1 MNHEY, CDR2 SVGAGI. The CDR3 has 16 residues. The CDR3 loop is CASSYSGRGHTGELFF. The CDR3 DNA reads TGTGCCAGCAGTTACTCGGGGAGGGGACACACCGGGGAGCTGTTTTTT.

On this clone itself: The junction shows a germline mismatch at one end, possibly a read error. CDR3 sequence (DNA): TGTGACAGTAGGTCCGGGACAGGGGGTAACAATCAGCCCCAGCATTTT. Translating gives CDSRSGTGGNNQPQHF. This chain connects TRBV19 to TRBJ1-5; TRBD1 agrees at 11 bases. The CDR3 contains 16 residues. Germline CDR1 and CDR2: LNHDA and SQIVND (reference sequence).

The chain carries TRBV5-5 and TRBJ1-4, with D perhaps TRBD1 (5 bases). The CDR3 is made up of 13 amino acids. From germline, CDR1 is SGHKS and CDR2 YYEKEE (reference sequence). V dropped 0 bases and J dropped 8 bases, with 8 bases sitting between them. CDR3 sequence (DNA): TGTGCCAGCAGCTTGGCCAAGGGGGAAAAACTGTTTTTT. It yields the protein CASSLAKGEKLFF. The whole variable domain, remainder taken from reference TRBV5-5 and TRBJ1-4, is DAGVTQSPTHLIKTRGQQVTLRCSPISGHKSVSWYQQVLGQGPQFIFQYYEKEERGRGNFPDRFSARQFPNYSSELNVNALLLGDSALYLCASSLAKGEKLFFGSGTQLSVL.

The chain links TRBV14 to TRBJ1-5, with TRBD1 identical over 11 bases. Germline assignment: CDR1 SGHDN and CDR2 FVKESK. The CDR3 is made up of 20 amino acids. Trimming at V came to 0 bases and at J to 2 bases, leaving 12 bases not matched to a gene. CDR3 residues: CASSQDRKDRGLLGNQPQHF. The CDR3 nucleotides are TGTGCCAGCAGCCAAGATCGAAAGGACAGGGGGCTATTGGGCAATCAGCCCCAGCATTTT.

The V and J genes are TRBV7-6 and TRBJ2-7; 9 bases line up with TRBD1. CDR1 and CDR2 (germline): SGHVS, FNYEAQ. V was pared by 4 bases and J by 5 bases, with 9 bases of the junction left unmatched. The CDR3 has 15 residues. Here the CDR3 DNA reads TGTGCCAGCAGCTCAGCAACGACAGGGGGAAACGAGCAGTACTTC. It codes for CASSSATTGGNEQYF.

As DNA, the CDR3 is TGTGCCAGCAGCTTATATAGTTCGATCGGCGGAGCCGGGGAGCTGTTTTTT. Translating gives CASSLYSSIGGAGELFF. This chain joins TRBV7-2 and TRBJ2-2; D not resolved. CDR1 is SGHTA and CDR2 is FQGNSA in the germline V gene. This CDR3 is built from 17 residues. V shed 2 bases and J shed 6 bases, with 19 bases lying between them.

The chain uses TRBV18 and TRBJ2-5; perhaps TRBD2 as D (6 bases). Germline CDR1 reads KGHSH; CDR2 reads LQKENI. The CDR3 runs to 15 residues. Trimming pared 3 bases from V and 5 bases from J, leaving 16 bases between. CDR3 amino acids: CASSPRWEVSETQYF. CDR3 DNA sequence: TGTGCCAGCTCACCGAGATGGGAGGTATCGGAGACCCAGTACTTC.

This clone was seen more than once but under ten times. CDR3: CASKRTRNYGYTF. CDR3 DNA: TGTGCCAGCAAACGGACAAGGAACTATGGCTACACCTTC. The chain couples TRBV6-1 to TRBJ1-2; TRBD1 might be the D (5 bases). Trimming took off 7 bases at V and 2 bases at J, with 11 bases between the two ends. The CDR3 extends over 13 amino acids. In germline, CDR1 is MNHNS, CDR2 SASEGT.

The CDR3 DNA reads TGTGCCAGCAGTTACTCGCCAACGGGGATCATCTCTGAAGCTTTCTTT. The encoded protein is CASSYSPTGIISEAFF. The chain couples TRBV6-5 to TRBJ1-1; D is unresolved. Trimming took off 0 bases at V and 6 bases at J, with 17 bases between the two ends. Germline CDR1 MNHEY, CDR2 SVGAGI. The CDR3 runs 16 residues.

The chain joins TRBV7-2 to TRBJ1-1; maybe TRBD1 (6 bases). Germline V gene sequence: CDR1 SGHTA, CDR2 FQGNSA. CDR3 length: 15 amino acids. Trimming took off 3 bases at V and 0 bases at J, with 11 bases between the two ends. CDR3 bases: TGTGCCAGCAGCTTCGCAGGGGTAATGAACACTGAAGCTTTCTTT. The encoded protein is CASSFAGVMNTEAFF.

J is TRBJ2-3 and V is TRBV29-1; 12 bases match TRBD2. The ends lost 0 bases at V and 2 bases at J; junction bases unmatched: 9. Looked up from germline, CDR1 is SQVTM and CDR2 is ANQGSEA. This CDR3 is built from 18 residues. Here the CDR3 reads CSVEDPHTSGGNTDTQYF. CDR3 DNA: TGCAGCGTTGAAGATCCCCATACTAGCGGGGGGAACACAGATACGCAGTATTTT.

Only a few counts were recorded for this clone. The chain links TRBV7-9 to TRBJ1-1; D is possibly TRBD1 (5 bases). This CDR3 comprises 14 residues. The germline V gene encodes CDR1 SEHNR and CDR2 FQNEAQ (reference sequence). Trimming cost V 5 bases and J 5 bases, with 15 bases left between them. The chain's CDR3 is CASSPRYGGTEAFF. Here the CDR3 DNA reads TGTGCCAGCAGCCCAAGGTACGGGGGAACTGAAGCTTTCTTT.

This clone occurred a few times. CDR3 nucleotides: TGTGCCATTGGGGGGACAGGGAACACCGGGGAGCTGTTTTTT. This gives the protein CAIGGTGNTGELFF. This chain uses TRBV10-3 with TRBJ2-2; 8 bases map to TRBD1. The CDR3 runs 14 residues. J gave up 1 base and V 9 bases, and 4 bases lay outside the gene matches. CDR1 and CDR2 (germline): ENHRY, SYGVKD.

The chain employs TRBV5-6 and TRBJ2-5; 7 nucleotides align to TRBD2. The CDR3 extends over 16 amino acids. Germline CDR1 reads SGHDT; CDR2 reads YYEEEE. Trimming removed 1 base from V and 6 bases from J; junction bases left unmatched: 12. CDR3: CASSLRTGGAVQTQYF. CDR3 sequence (DNA): TGTGCCAGCAGCTTGAGAACGGGGGGTGCGGTACAGACCCAGTACTTC.

The chain couples TRBV6-1 to TRBJ1-2, with D maybe TRBD1 (6 bases). With 3 bases removed from V and 4 bases from J, the gap between germline ends came to 15 bases. The CDR3 sequence is 15 residues long. Germline loops: CDR1 MNHNS, CDR2 SASEGT. CDR3 in DNA: TGTGCCAGCAGTGATATGGACAGACCCTTCTATGGCTACACCTTC. It specifies CASSDMDRPFYGYTF.

Worth noting for this clone: A read error may produce the germline difference seen at one junction end. The chain uses TRBV23-1 and TRBJ1-2; no definite D call. Being an ORF, TRBV23-1 has a function that is uncertain. The CDR3 contains 12 residues. The CDR3 protein is CASSPSTEGYPF. CDR3 nucleotide sequence: TGCGCCAGCAGTCCCTCGACTGAAGGCTACCCCTTC.

Note on this clone: A read error may produce the germline difference seen at one junction end. V is TRBV27 and J is TRBJ1-2; the match to TRBD1 covers 7 bases. Germline V gene sequence: CDR1 MNHEY, CDR2 SMNVEV (reference sequence). This CDR3 is 14 amino acids long. In nucleotides, the CDR3 is TGTGCCATGGAGAGAGAGGGGGCTAATTATGGCTACACCTTC. Protein: CAMEREGANYGYTF.

This clone was detected only a few times. V gene TRBV27 combines with J gene TRBJ1-1; D not resolved. V shed 3 bases and J shed 3 bases, with 8 bases lying between them. Per the germline V gene, CDR1 is MNHEY and CDR2 is SMNVEV (reference sequence). The CDR3 spans 13 residues. CDR3 DNA sequence: TGTGCCAGCAGTTTCACGAGATACACTGAAGCTTTCTTT. Translation: CASSFTRYTEAFF.

V gene TRBV6-1 combines with J gene TRBJ2-2; TRBD2 matches at 10 bases. Germline CDR1 MNHNS, CDR2 SASEGT. CDR3 length: 15 amino acids. The V gene end was trimmed by 10 bases and the J gene end by 5 bases; junction bases not matched to a gene: 10. In DNA, the CDR3 is TGTGCCACCGAAGGGTGGACTAGCGGTACCGGGGAGCTGTTTTTT. It yields the protein CATEGWTSGTGELFF.

This clone was observed once. The chain links TRBV19 to TRBJ2-3, with a weak D call TRBD2 (6 bases). Between the trimmed V and J ends, which lost 3 bases and 5 bases, there was a span of 15 bases. The CDR3 extends over 15 amino acids. Germline CDR1 LNHDA, CDR2 SQIVND (reference sequence). CDR3 bases: TGTGCCAGTAGTATCAGTTGGGGGGACGTAGATACGCAGTATTTT. Translating gives CASSISWGDVDTQYF.

This chain links TRBV6-1 with TRBJ2-5, with 12 bases aligning to TRBD2. CDR3 length: 17 amino acids. Germline loops: CDR1 MNHNS, CDR2 SASEGT. The trim removed 4 bases at V and 5 bases at J, leaving 11 bases unmatched. CDR3 residues: CASSVRLAGGRRETQYF. The CDR3 nucleotides are TGTGCCAGCAGTGTAAGGCTAGCGGGGGGGCGGCGGGAGACCCAGTACTTC.

The CDR3 sequence: CASSESGYHKTDTQYF. CDR3 DNA: TGTGCCAGCAGTGAATCAGGCTATCACAAAACAGATACGCAGTATTTT. The rearrangement links TRBV25-1 to TRBJ2-3; D unclear. Germline-derived CDR1 and CDR2 are MGHDK and SYGVNS. The CDR3 length is 16 residues. Trimming shortened V by 1 base and J by 3 bases, and 14 bases separated the two germline ends.

The chain has TRBV7-2 and TRBJ2-1, with TRBD2 matching over 7 bases. The length of the CDR3 is 16 residues. The V gene end was trimmed by 1 base and the J gene end by 7 bases; junction bases not matched to a gene: 10. Germline values: CDR1 SGHTA, CDR2 FQGNSA. The CDR3, as DNA: TGTGCCAGCAGCTTAGAGCGGGGATCGGTAAGGAATGAGCAGTTCTTC. Translating it yields CASSLERGSVRNEQFF. The variable domain in full, completed from reference TRBV7-2 and TRBJ2-1, reads GAGVSQSPSNKVTEKGKDVELRCDPISGHTALYWYRQSLGQGLEFLIYFQGNSAPDKSGLPSDRFSAERTGGSVSTLTIQRTQQEDSAVYLCASSLERGSVRNEQFFGPGTRLTVL.

The rearrangement links TRBV9 to TRBJ2-1; TRBD2 matches at 7 bases. The CDR3 covers 21 residues. Germline V gives CDR1 SGDLS, CDR2 YYNGEE. V lost 4 bases, J lost 1 base, and 23 bases stayed unmatched. This chain's CDR3 is CASSPQWPSGSGGQSYNEQFF. The CDR3, as DNA: TGTGCCAGCAGCCCTCAATGGCCATCCGGGTCGGGGGGTCAGTCCTACAATGAGCAGTTCTTC.